The 18 T cell receptor beta chains below were found in one sample sequenced in a study of human T cells and chemical hapten exposure. As for time point: patch test 1, 2 weeks after DPC sensitization. Treatment denoted: therapeutic diphenylcyclopropenone sensitization with weekly scalp DPC. TCRdb re-derived calls from the RACE reads in MiXCR, one entry per CDR3 protein. The data show under 65,000 distinct CDR3 sequences, around 9.3% seen once. The sample here was whole blood, taken in connection with sensitization to the hapten diphenylcyclopropenone (DPC). The receptors were gathered from a woman aged 45-60 years with alopecia areata. Some clones in this sample may be carry-over from other donors' samples.

This clonotype was counted many times. This chain joins TRBV30 and TRBJ2-3, with a weak D call TRBD2 (5 bases). V lost 4 bases, J lost 7 bases, and 21 bases lay in between. CDR3 length equals 15 residues. Germline lookup yields CDR1 GTSNPN and CDR2 SVGIG (reference sequence). The CDR3 loop is CAWNLGVAQWNTQYF. In DNA, the CDR3 is TGTGCCTGGAACCTGGGAGTAGCCCAATGGAATACGCAGTATTTT.

In this sample, this clonotype turned up a few times. J is TRBJ2-3 and V is TRBV29-1; D gene uncertain. Per the germline V gene, CDR1 is SQVTM and CDR2 is ANQGSEA. This CDR3 has 11 amino acids. V lost 2 bases and J lost 2, with 2 bases in between. The CDR3 here is CSVETTDTQYF. CDR3 DNA sequence: TGCAGCGTTGAAACCACAGATACGCAGTATTTT.

This clonotype turned up a few times. The CDR3 loop is CASSLRSPQEVLTDTQYF. The CDR3 DNA is TGTGCCAGCAGTTTAAGGTCTCCTCAGGAAGTCCTCACAGATACGCAGTATTTT. The chain links TRBV12-3 or TRBV12-4 to TRBJ2-3; D unresolved. This CDR3 has 18 amino acids. Between the trimmed V and J ends, which lost 2 bases and 2 bases, there was a span of 20 bases.

The V gene is TRBV28, the J gene TRBJ2-3, with 15 nucleotides matching TRBD2. CDR1 is MDHEN and CDR2 is SYDVKM in the germline V gene. Losses at the gene ends were 6 bases for V and 4 bases for J; bases not matched to a gene: 8. There are 17 residues in the CDR3. The CDR3 nucleotides read TGTGCCAGCAGCTCCGGGACTAGCGGGAGGTTGGCAGATACGCAGTATTTT. As protein: CASSSGTSGRLADTQYF.

J is TRBJ1-6 and V is TRBV7-2; no clear D. This CDR3 contains 18 residues. In germline, CDR1 is SGHTA, CDR2 FQGNSA. V lost 1 base and J 0 bases, leaving 13 bases between the germline ends. Written as DNA, the CDR3 is TGTGCCAGCAGCTTAGAGGGTGGACGGAACTCCTATAATTCACCCCTCCACTTT. Protein product: CASSLEGGRNSYNSPLHF.

This clonotype was seen many times. The gene calls are TRBV2 and TRBJ2-5, with D uncertain. This CDR3 comprises 11 residues. CDR1 and CDR2 from the germline V gene are SNHLY and FYNNEI. V was pared by 6 bases and J by 2 bases, with 4 bases between. The CDR3 is CASRGQETQYF. The CDR3 region has the DNA TGTGCCAGCAGGGGGCAAGAGACCCAGTACTTC.

At least ten counts were recorded for this clonotype. The gene calls are TRBV15 and TRBJ2-1; perhaps TRBD1 as D (5 bases). Per germline, CDR1 LNHNV and CDR2 YYDKDF (reference sequence). The CDR3 covers 15 residues. V shed 1 base and J shed 5 bases, with 12 bases lying between them. The CDR3 nucleotides are TGTGCCACCAGCAGAGCTCAGGGCCGGCACAATGAGCAGTTCTTC. Protein product: CATSRAQGRHNEQFF. Looking up the rest from reference TRBV15 and TRBJ2-1 gives the full variable domain: DAMVIQNPRYQVTQFGKPVTLSCSQTLNHNVMYWYQQKSSQAPKLLFHYYDKDFNNEADTPDNFQSRRPNTSFCFLDIRSPGLGDTAMYLCATSRAQGRHNEQFFGPGTRLTVL.

This clonotype came up many times. The chain joins TRBV6-1 to TRBJ1-1; D not certain. Between the trimmed V and J ends, which lost 5 bases and 2 bases, there was a span of 9 bases. The CDR3 has 13 residues. Germline CDR1 is MNHNS and CDR2 is SASEGT. The CDR3: CASSLLGNTEAFF. The CDR3 DNA is TGTGCCAGCAGTCTCCTGGGAAACACTGAAGCTTTCTTT.

The chain is built from TRBV13 and TRBJ2-2; TRBD1 matches at 9 bases. The junction had 9 bases not matched to a gene; V was cut back by 3 bases and J by 7 bases. This CDR3 is 16 amino acids long. The germline gives CDR1 PRHDT, CDR2 FYEKMQ (reference sequence). This CDR3 reads CASSLRTGGDNGELFF. CDR3 bases: TGTGCCAGCAGCTTGAGAACAGGGGGCGACAACGGGGAGCTGTTTTTT.

This clonotype has a count of ten or more. This chain uses TRBV29-1 with TRBJ2-1, with TRBD2 matching 11 bases. The CDR3 consists of 12 residues. V lost 5 bases and J lost 9; bases outside the gene matches: 3. From germline, CDR1 is SQVTM and CDR2 ANQGSEA. CDR3 sequence: CSVRLAGTEQFF. CDR3 bases: TGCAGCGTTCGACTAGCGGGAACTGAGCAGTTCTTC.

Ten or more counts support this clonotype. The chain uses TRBV27 and TRBJ1-6; 7 bases are shared with TRBD1. This CDR3 has 14 residues. Germline CDR1 is MNHEY and CDR2 is SMNVEV (reference sequence). With V trimmed by 3 bases and J by 10 bases, 6 bases remained unmatched. The CDR3 nucleotides are TGTGCCAGCAGTTTCACAGGGGCGGACTCACCCCTCCACTTT. Protein: CASSFTGADSPLHF.

This clonotype was detected only a few times. The chain links TRBV5-1 to TRBJ2-2; D is unresolved. V lost 4 bases, J lost 2 bases, and 9 bases lay in between. CDR3 length equals 14 residues. Germline V lookup: CDR1 SGHRS, CDR2 YFSETQ. CDR3 in DNA: TGCGCCAGCAGCATCCTACCAAACACCGGGGAGCTGTTTTTT. The encoded protein is CASSILPNTGELFF. Using reference TRBV5-1 and TRBJ2-2 for the parts outside the CDR3, the full variable domain is KAGVTQTPRYLIKTRGQQVTLSCSPISGHRSVSWYQQTPGQGLQFLFEYFSETQRNKGNFPGRFSGRQFSNSRSEMNVSTLELGDSALYLCASSILPNTGELFFGEGSRLTVL.

The sample holds a few counts of this clonotype. This sequence joins TRBV19 and TRBJ2-2; 8 bases match TRBD1. The CDR3 is made up of 16 amino acids. Germline CDR1 LNHDA, CDR2 SQIVND (reference sequence). The ends lost 4 bases at V and 5 bases at J; junction bases unmatched: 9. The CDR3 coding sequence is TGTGCCAGTAGTACGTCCCGGGACAGGAAGACCGGGGAGCTGTTTTTT. Translated: CASSTSRDRKTGELFF.

Notes on this clonotype: This CDR3 is missing its conserved last phenylalanine or tryptophan, likely due to a read error. The chain combines TRBV12-3 or TRBV12-4 with TRBJ2-7; 7 bases are a match to TRBD2. Losses at the gene ends were 4 bases for V and 1 base for J; bases not matched to a gene: 4. CDR3 length: 14 residues. The CDR3 sequence: CASSSQRDSYEQYY. DNA for the CDR3: TGTGCCAGCAGTTCCCAGCGGGATTCCTACGAGCAGTACTAC.

The table lists this clonotype with many counts. The chain carries TRBV12-3 or TRBV12-4 and TRBJ1-2; D remains unclear. CDR3 length equals 13 residues. V was shortened by 2 bases and J by 0 bases, with 4 bases between the two germline ends. CDR3 sequence reads: CASSLSANYGYTF. The DNA for the CDR3 is TGTGCCAGCAGTTTATCTGCTAACTATGGCTACACCTTC.

This clonotype was seen repeatedly, ten times or more. The V gene is TRBV20-1, the J gene TRBJ2-5; TRBD1 aligns across 9 bases. Losses at the gene ends were 3 bases for V and 0 bases for J; bases not matched to a gene: 2. This CDR3 is built from 14 residues. CDR1 and CDR2 (germline): DFQATT, SNEGSKA (reference sequence). The CDR3 sequence is CSARGTGNQETQYF. The CDR3 nucleotides read TGCAGTGCTAGGGGGACAGGGAACCAAGAGACCCAGTACTTC.

V is TRBV5-1 and J is TRBJ1-2; D is unresolved. The CDR3 is 13 residues long. Per the germline V gene, CDR1 is SGHRS and CDR2 is YFSETQ. Deletions cut 2 bases from V and 6 bases from J, with 11 bases between. CDR3 DNA: TGCGCCAGCAGCTTTCTCCCAGAAAATGGCTACACCTTC. This sequence encodes CASSFLPENGYTF.

This clonotype turned up a few times. The CDR3 is CSVSTSGYSYEQYF. CDR3 nucleotides: TGCAGCGTTTCGACTAGCGGGTACTCCTACGAGCAGTACTTC. The rearrangement links TRBV29-1 to TRBJ2-7, with 10 bases fitting TRBD2. CDR1 and CDR2 (germline): SQVTM, ANQGSEA. The CDR3 is 14 amino acids. V lost 5 bases, J lost 0 bases, and 4 bases stayed unmatched.